This TCR beta chain stems from a study of beta chain features in type 1 diabetes. A remark on this clone: The antigen remains unidentified.

V lost 5 bases and J lost 6; bases outside the gene matches: 9. This CDR3 is built from 14 residues. The germline gives CDR1 GTSNPN, CDR2 SVGIG (reference sequence). General study findings and limits: TCRB CDR3s from Type 1 diabetes patients were moderately but significantly shorter in all four CD4+ subsets. Using cDNA template may skew counts toward highly expressing activated cells.

What was sequenced were expressed TCRB transcripts, since all of the isolated RNA had been reverse transcribed. Read counts averaged approximately 3.5 million for samples of naive, central memory and regulatory T cells. Measured with immunoSEQ multiplex PCR; TCRdb has only the in-frame clones, and not every one. The sample records approximately 600,000 clones, roughly 12% being singletons. The chain has TRBV30 and TRBJ1-5; 8 bases are a match to TRBD1. Sequenced material: naive CD4+ T cells from blood. The receptor was isolated from a man aged 30-40 years with type 1 diabetes. The CDR3 sequence: CAWGQGIYLQPQHF. DNA of the CDR3: TGTGCCTGGGGACAGGGAATATATCTTCAGCCCCAGCATTTT. Using reference TRBV30 and TRBJ1-5 for the parts outside the CDR3, the full variable domain is SQTIHQWPATLVQPVGSPLSLECTVEGTSNPNLYWYRQAAGRGLQLLFYSVGIGQISSEVPQNLSASRPQDRQFILSSKKLLLSDSGFYLCAWGQGIYLQPQHFGDGTRLSIL.